These 28 T cell receptor beta chains were sequenced from one sample in a study of blood T cell repertoires in COVID-19. TCRdb keeps only in-frame clones here, not all; method: immunoSEQ multiplex PCR. The sample includes around 300,000 clones, about 82% of them seen just once. Sample: peripheral blood. The receptors shown here come from a human donor in a cohort sampled during active COVID-19.

The chain employs TRBV30 and TRBJ1-1, with TRBD1 matching 8 bases. The germline gives CDR1 GTSNPN, CDR2 SVGIG (reference sequence). After removal of 0 bases from V and 4 bases from J, the junction contained 4 bases not matched to a gene. This CDR3 is 14 amino acids long. CDR3 coding DNA: TGTGCCTGGAGTGTAGGGCAGGGGGCCACTGAAGCTTTCTTT. This translates into CAWSVGQGATEAFF.

The rearrangement uses TRBV12-5 and TRBJ2-2; weak D call: TRBD1 (5 bases). Germline CDR1 reads LGHNT; CDR2 reads FRNRAP. The V end was cut by 4 bases, the J end by 5 bases, with 14 bases between. The CDR3 has 15 amino acids. Here the CDR3 reads CASGSLDTETGELFF. DNA of the CDR3: TGTGCTAGTGGTTCCTTGGACACTGAGACCGGGGAGCTGTTTTTT.

The rearrangement uses TRBV24-1 and TRBJ2-3; the D gene is possibly TRBD2 (6 bases). Germline loops: CDR1 KGHDR, CDR2 SFDVKD. The CDR3 has 13 amino acids. The V and J ends lost 9 bases and 4 bases respectively, with 13 bases between them. The CDR3 loop is CATALARADTQYF. CDR3 nucleotide sequence: TGTGCCACCGCACTAGCTCGCGCAGATACGCAGTATTTT.

The chain links TRBV11-2 to TRBJ1-6, with D unresolved. With 6 bases removed from V and 7 bases from J, the gap between germline ends came to 7 bases. The germline gives CDR1 SGHAT, CDR2 FQNNGV. The CDR3 consists of 12 residues. The DNA for the CDR3 is TGTGCCAGCAGACACAGCAATTCACCCCTCCACTTT. Translating gives CASRHSNSPLHF.

The chain combines TRBV6-6 with TRBJ1-4; D gene unclear. Trimming stripped 6 bases from V and 3 bases from J, with 14 bases between. CDR1 and CDR2 (germline): MNHNY, SVGAGI (reference sequence). The CDR3 consists of 15 residues. The CDR3 DNA reads as TGTGCCAGCAGCACTACAGCGGGAGCTAATGAAAAACTGTTTTTT. Residues: CASSTTAGANEKLFF.

The chain links TRBV7-9 to TRBJ2-2; TRBD1 agrees at 8 bases. V shed 5 bases, J shed 5 bases, and the junction held 7 bases outside the gene matches. Looked up from germline, CDR1 is SEHNR and CDR2 is FQNEAQ (reference sequence). The CDR3 runs 15 residues. CDR3 sequence reads: CASSQGGQGTGELFF. In DNA, the CDR3 is TGTGCCAGCAGCCAGGGCGGACAGGGTACCGGGGAGCTGTTTTTT.

In this sample, this clone turned up a few times. The rearrangement links TRBV5-1 to TRBJ1-4; D gene uncertain. V was trimmed by 1 base and J by 0 bases, leaving 7 bases between them. The CDR3 covers 15 residues. From germline, CDR1 is SGHRS and CDR2 YFSETQ. DNA of the CDR3: TGCGCCAGCAGCTTGCGGGGATCAACTAATGAAAAACTGTTTTTT. Translation gives CASSLRGSTNEKLFF.

The chain carries TRBV7-3 and TRBJ2-1; tentatively, D is TRBD2 (5 bases). Germline values: CDR1 SGHTA, CDR2 FQGTGA. V was clipped by 8 bases and J by 8 bases, with 13 bases between them. CDR3 length: 12 amino acids. This CDR3 reads CASSPLGDEQFF. Here the CDR3 DNA reads TGTGCCAGCTCCCCCCTCGGGGATGAGCAGTTCTTC.

The chain employs TRBV9 and TRBJ1-6, with TRBD1 matching 7 bases. The CDR3 has 15 amino acids. Germline V lookup: CDR1 SGDLS, CDR2 YYNGEE. The junction had 4 bases not matched to a gene; V was cut back by 0 bases and J by 7 bases. CDR3 in DNA: TGTGCCAGCAGCGTAGGGACAGGCGCCAATTCACCCCTCCACTTT. Translation: CASSVGTGANSPLHF.

The chain has TRBV5-8 and TRBJ1-2; D not certain. In germline, CDR1 is SGHTS, CDR2 YDEGEE. V lost 2 bases and J 3 bases, leaving 17 bases between the germline ends. The CDR3 loop spans 16 amino acids. CDR3 DNA: TGTGCCAGCAGCTTTGGACGCGAGGGTCTGTACTATGGCTACACCTTC. This gives the protein CASSFGREGLYYGYTF.

The rearrangement uses TRBV5-1 and TRBJ2-3, with D perhaps TRBD1 (5 bases). This CDR3 comprises 13 residues. Per the germline V gene, CDR1 is SGHRS and CDR2 is YFSETQ. Between the trimmed V and J ends, which lost 7 bases and 4 bases, there was a span of 13 bases. CDR3: CASSALGADTQYF. In nucleotides, the CDR3 is TGCGCCAGCTCGGCCTTAGGGGCAGATACGCAGTATTTT.

V and J are TRBV6-5 and TRBJ2-6; TRBD1 might be the D (6 bases). Per the germline V gene, CDR1 is MNHEY and CDR2 is SVGAGI. V lost 8 bases to trimming and J lost 0 bases, with 11 bases between them. The CDR3 spans 15 residues. DNA of the CDR3: TGTGCCAGCGAACCCAGGGGCTCTGGGGCCAACGTCCTGACTTTC. Protein: CASEPRGSGANVLTF.

This chain links TRBV6-6 with TRBJ1-5, with unresolved D. Trimming removed 2 bases from V and 7 bases from J, with 9 bases in between. Germline V gene data show CDR1 as MNHNY and CDR2 as SVGAGI (reference sequence). CDR3 length: 13 amino acids. CDR3 coding DNA: TGTGCCAGCAGTTACAACCCTGGCCAGCCCCAGCATTTT. Amino acids: CASSYNPGQPQHF.

The J gene is TRBJ2-7, the V gene TRBV5-5, with TRBD1 matching over 7 bases. Germline CDR1 and CDR2: SGHKS and YYEKEE (reference sequence). The length of the CDR3 is 13 residues. V was clipped by 4 bases and J by 3 bases; unmatched bases: 4. CDR3 coding DNA: TGTGCCAGCAGCCGCCCAGGGGGCTACGAGCAGTACTTC. This sequence encodes CASSRPGGYEQYF.

The chain employs TRBV11-3 and TRBJ2-2; D call uncertain. The germline gives CDR1 SGHNT, CDR2 YENEEA. The CDR3 covers 14 residues. Trimming stripped 3 bases from V and 2 bases from J, with 7 bases between. CDR3 DNA sequence: TGTGCCAGCAGCTTTGGGCAAAACACCGGGGAGCTGTTTTTT. This sequence encodes CASSFGQNTGELFF. The whole variable domain, remainder taken from reference TRBV11-3 and TRBJ2-2, is EAGVVQSPRYKIIEKKQPVAFWCNPISGHNTLYWYLQNLGQGPELLIRYENEEAVDDSQLPKDRFSAERLKGVDSTLKIQPAELGDSAVYLCASSFGQNTGELFFGEGSRLTVL.

The V call is TRBV6-5, the J call TRBJ1-1; D possibly corresponds to TRBD1 (5 bases). Germline V gene data show CDR1 as MNHEY and CDR2 as SVGAGI. Trimming left V 1 base short and J 4 bases short, with 13 bases between. The CDR3 totals 15 residues. In nucleotides, the CDR3 is TGTGCCAGCAGTTACTTAAGACAGCTGGCCACTGAAGCTTTCTTT. It is translated as CASSYLRQLATEAFF.

This rearrangement joins TRBV6-1 to TRBJ2-5, with 10 bases lining up with TRBD2. The CDR3 has 15 residues. CDR1 is MNHNS and CDR2 is SASEGT in the germline V gene. With V trimmed by 1 base and J by 9 bases, 8 bases remained unmatched. In DNA, the CDR3 is TGTGCCAGCAGTGAAGTGGTAGCGGGGGGAATGGCCCAGTACTTC. Translating gives CASSEVVAGGMAQYF.

The CDR3 here is CASSPDREDTEAFF. The CDR3 DNA sequence: TGTGCCAGCAGTCCGGACAGGGAGGACACTGAAGCTTTCTTT. The chain couples TRBV3-1 (or the pseudogene TRBV3-2) to TRBJ1-1; the match to TRBD1 covers 8 bases. The germline V gene encodes CDR1 LGHDT and CDR2 YNNKEL (reference sequence). The CDR3 consists of 14 residues. J gave up 3 bases and V 6 bases, and 6 bases lay outside the gene matches.

V usage is TRBV3-1 (or the pseudogene TRBV3-2) and J usage is TRBJ2-2, with D possibly being TRBD1 (6 bases). Trimming removed 4 bases at V and 4 bases at J, with 13 bases between. Germline V gene lookup returns CDR1 LGHDT and CDR2 YNNKEL (reference sequence). The CDR3 is 15 amino acids. The CDR3 sequence: CASSPPGVATGELFF. The CDR3 coding sequence is TGTGCCAGCAGCCCCCCAGGGGTGGCCACCGGGGAGCTGTTTTTT.

The rearrangement links TRBV2 to TRBJ2-4, with 8 bases matching TRBD1. The V gene's germline CDR1 is SNHLY and CDR2 FYNNEI. The CDR3 covers 14 residues. The J segment lost 9 bases and the V segment lost 5 bases, leaving 9 bases of the junction unmatched. DNA for the CDR3: TGTGCCAGCAGTCGGTCAGGGGGCGCCGTCATTCAGTACTTC. This translates into CASSRSGGAVIQYF.

The chain has TRBV7-9 and TRBJ1-2; weak D call: TRBD1 (6 bases). The CDR3 covers 14 residues. The germline V gene has CDR1 SEHNR and CDR2 FQNEAQ (reference sequence). The V and J ends lost 6 bases and 8 bases respectively, with 19 bases between them. The DNA for the CDR3 is TGTGCCAGCAGATCCGGACAGACACTTGGCGGCTACACCTTC. It yields the protein CASRSGQTLGGYTF.

The rearrangement joins TRBV30 to TRBJ1-1; a possible D gene is TRBD1 (5 bases). Per the germline V gene, CDR1 is GTSNPN and CDR2 is SVGIG (reference sequence). The CDR3 sequence is 12 residues long. Trimming took 0 bases from V and 5 from J, leaving 7 bases between them. The chain's CDR3 is CAWSVKGTEAFF. Here the CDR3 DNA reads TGTGCCTGGAGTGTAAAGGGGACTGAAGCTTTCTTT.

The rearrangement links TRBV24-1 to TRBJ2-5; 8 bases are a match to TRBD1. Germline CDR1 KGHDR, CDR2 SFDVKD. The CDR3 totals 13 residues. Trimming at V came to 10 bases and at J to 5 bases, leaving 8 bases not matched to a gene. The CDR3 is CATAGGSLETQYF. In nucleotides, the CDR3 is TGTGCCACTGCAGGGGGCAGCTTGGAGACCCAGTACTTC.

V gene TRBV6-5 combines with J gene TRBJ2-7; D might be TRBD2 (6 bases). Per germline, CDR1 MNHEY and CDR2 SVGAGI. The CDR3 contains 14 residues. Trimming shortened V by 5 bases and J by 2 bases, and 13 bases separated the two germline ends. The DNA of the CDR3 is TGTGCCAGCAGTCCCCTCGGCGGGACCTACGAGCAGTACTTC. Translating gives CASSPLGGTYEQYF.

This chain connects TRBV2 to TRBJ2-5; a possible D gene is TRBD2 (7 bases). CDR3 length: 14 amino acids. Deletions cut 3 bases from V and 4 bases from J, with 12 bases between. Germline V lookup: CDR1 SNHLY, CDR2 FYNNEI. CDR3 nucleotide sequence: TGTGCCAGCAGTGATGAGGGGGGGGGAGAGACCCAGTACTTC. Translating it yields CASSDEGGGETQYF.

The chain joins TRBV20-1 to TRBJ2-3; 15 bases line up with TRBD2. With V trimmed by 3 bases and J by 6 bases, 7 bases remained unmatched. Germline values: CDR1 DFQATT, CDR2 SNEGSKA (reference sequence). CDR3 length: 16 amino acids. CDR3 sequence reads: CSASAGTSGGLDTQYF. CDR3 DNA: TGCAGTGCTAGTGCCGGGACTAGCGGGGGGCTGGATACGCAGTATTTT.

The chain carries TRBV30 and TRBJ1-5; D unresolved. Per germline, CDR1 GTSNPN and CDR2 SVGIG (reference sequence). V was shortened by 0 bases and J by 4 bases, with 10 bases between the two germline ends. The CDR3 loop spans 14 amino acids. The CDR3 sequence is CAWSVDGENQPQHF. As DNA, the CDR3 is TGTGCCTGGAGTGTGGACGGGGAAAATCAGCCCCAGCATTTT. The full variable domain, its missing parts supplied by reference TRBV30 and TRBJ1-5, is SQTIHQWPATLVQPVGSPLSLECTVEGTSNPNLYWYRQAAGRGLQLLFYSVGIGQISSEVPQNLSASRPQDRQFILSSKKLLLSDSGFYLCAWSVDGENQPQHFGDGTRLSIL.

V gene TRBV7-9 combines with J gene TRBJ1-5; tentatively, D is TRBD1 (6 bases). This CDR3 has 15 amino acids. V lost 4 bases to trimming and J lost 3 bases, with 13 bases between them. From germline, CDR1 is SEHNR and CDR2 FQNEAQ (reference sequence). For the CDR3, the DNA is TGTGCCAGCAGCTCCACAGGGATCGTCAATCAGCCCCAGCATTTT. Its translation is CASSSTGIVNQPQHF.